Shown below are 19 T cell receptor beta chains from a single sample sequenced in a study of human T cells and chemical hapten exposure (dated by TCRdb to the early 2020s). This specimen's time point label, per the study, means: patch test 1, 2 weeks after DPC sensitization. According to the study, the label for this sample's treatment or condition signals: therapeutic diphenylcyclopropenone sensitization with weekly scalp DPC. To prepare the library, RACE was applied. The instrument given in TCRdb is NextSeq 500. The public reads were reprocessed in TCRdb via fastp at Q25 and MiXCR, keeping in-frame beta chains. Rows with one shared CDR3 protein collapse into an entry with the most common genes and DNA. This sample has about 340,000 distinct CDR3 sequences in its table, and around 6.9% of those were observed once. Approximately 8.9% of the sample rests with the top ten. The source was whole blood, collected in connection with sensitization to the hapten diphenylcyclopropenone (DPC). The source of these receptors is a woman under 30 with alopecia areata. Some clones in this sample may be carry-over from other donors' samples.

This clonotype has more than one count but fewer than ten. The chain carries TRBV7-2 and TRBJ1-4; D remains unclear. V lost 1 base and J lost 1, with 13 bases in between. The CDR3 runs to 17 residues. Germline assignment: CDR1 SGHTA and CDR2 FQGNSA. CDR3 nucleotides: TGTGCCAGCAGCTTAGTCGCTGGGATCGGAACTAATGAAAAACTGTTTTTT. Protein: CASSLVAGIGTNEKLFF.

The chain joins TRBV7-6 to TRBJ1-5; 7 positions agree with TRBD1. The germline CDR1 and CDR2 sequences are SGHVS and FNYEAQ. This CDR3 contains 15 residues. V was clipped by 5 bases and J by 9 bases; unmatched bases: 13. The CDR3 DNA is TGTGCCAGCAGCGCTGCGGGATCAGGGGGTTGGCCCCAGCATTTT. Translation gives CASSAAGSGGWPQHF.

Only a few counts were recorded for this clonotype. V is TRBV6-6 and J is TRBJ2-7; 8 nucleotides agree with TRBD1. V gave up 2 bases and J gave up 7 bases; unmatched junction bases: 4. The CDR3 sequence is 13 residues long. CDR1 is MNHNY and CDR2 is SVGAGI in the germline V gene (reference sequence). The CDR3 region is CASSYGQGIEQYF. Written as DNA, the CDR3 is TGTGCCAGCAGTTACGGACAGGGTATAGAGCAGTACTTC.

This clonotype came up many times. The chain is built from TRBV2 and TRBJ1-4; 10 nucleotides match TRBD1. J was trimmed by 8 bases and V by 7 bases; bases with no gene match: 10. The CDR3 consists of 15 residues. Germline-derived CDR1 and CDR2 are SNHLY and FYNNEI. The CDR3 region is CASIRDRGGEEKLFF. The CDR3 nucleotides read TGTGCCAGCATCCGGGACAGGGGAGGGGAAGAAAAACTGTTTTTT.

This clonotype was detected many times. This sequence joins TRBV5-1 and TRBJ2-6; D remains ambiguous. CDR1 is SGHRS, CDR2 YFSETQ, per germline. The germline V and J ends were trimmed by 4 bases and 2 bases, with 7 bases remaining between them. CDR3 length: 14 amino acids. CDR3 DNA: TGCGCCAGCAGCCTGGCCACTGGGGCCAACGTCCTGACTTTC. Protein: CASSLATGANVLTF.

CDR3: CASSQVRISLQAFF. CDR3 coding DNA: TGCGCCAGCAGCCAAGTTAGGATTTCGCTCCAAGCTTTCTTT. The chain employs TRBV4-3 and TRBJ1-1; D is uncertain. Trimming removed 1 base from V and 9 bases from J, with 15 bases in between. Germline CDR1 LGHNA, CDR2 YSLEER. This CDR3 has 14 residues.

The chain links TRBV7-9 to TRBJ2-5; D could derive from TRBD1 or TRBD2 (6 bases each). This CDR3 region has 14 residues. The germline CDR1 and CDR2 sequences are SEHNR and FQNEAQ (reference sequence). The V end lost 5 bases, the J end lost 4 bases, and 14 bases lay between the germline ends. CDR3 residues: CASSRRGRGETQYF. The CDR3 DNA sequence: TGTGCCAGCAGCCGTCGGGGGCGGGGAGAGACCCAGTACTTC. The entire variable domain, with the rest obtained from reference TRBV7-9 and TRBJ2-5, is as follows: DTGVSQNPRHKITKRGQNVTFRCDPISEHNRLYWYRQTLGQGPEFLTYFQNEAQLEKSRLLSDRFSAERPKGSFSTLEIQRTEQGDSAMYLCASSRRGRGETQYFGPGTRLLVL.

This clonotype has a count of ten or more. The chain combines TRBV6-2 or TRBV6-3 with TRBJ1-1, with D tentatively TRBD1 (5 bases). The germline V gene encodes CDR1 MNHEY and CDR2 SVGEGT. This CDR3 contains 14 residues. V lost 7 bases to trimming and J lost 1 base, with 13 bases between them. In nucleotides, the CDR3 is TGTGCCAGCACAAATGGCAGGGCGAACACTGAAGCTTTCTTT. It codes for CASTNGRANTEAFF.

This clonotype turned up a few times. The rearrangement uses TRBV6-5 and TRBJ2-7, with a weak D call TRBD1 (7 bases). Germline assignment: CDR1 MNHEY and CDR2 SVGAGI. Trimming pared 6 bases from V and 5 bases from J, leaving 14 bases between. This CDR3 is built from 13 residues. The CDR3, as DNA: TGTGCCAGCAGACGACAGGGAGGCCACGAGCAGTACTTC. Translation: CASRRQGGHEQYF.

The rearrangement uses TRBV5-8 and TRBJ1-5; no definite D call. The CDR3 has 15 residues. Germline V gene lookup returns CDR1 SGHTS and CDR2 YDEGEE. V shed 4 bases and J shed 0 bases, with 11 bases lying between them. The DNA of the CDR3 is TGTGCCAGCAGCCGAAAACGGGGTAGCAATCAGCCCCAGCATTTT. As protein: CASSRKRGSNQPQHF.

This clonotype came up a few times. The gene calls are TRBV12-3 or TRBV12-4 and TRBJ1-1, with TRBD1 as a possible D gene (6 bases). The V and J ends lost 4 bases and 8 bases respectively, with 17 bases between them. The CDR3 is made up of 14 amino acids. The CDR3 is CASSYETGISEAFF. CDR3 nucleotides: TGTGCCAGCAGTTATGAGACAGGTATATCCGAAGCTTTCTTT.

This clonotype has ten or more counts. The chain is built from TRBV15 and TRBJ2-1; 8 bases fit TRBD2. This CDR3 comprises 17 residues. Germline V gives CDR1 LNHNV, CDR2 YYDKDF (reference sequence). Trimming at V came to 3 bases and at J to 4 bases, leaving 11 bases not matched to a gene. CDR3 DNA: TGTGCCACCAGCAGGGGGACCTCCGAGCGGGAGTACAATGAGCAGTTCTTC. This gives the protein CATSRGTSEREYNEQFF.

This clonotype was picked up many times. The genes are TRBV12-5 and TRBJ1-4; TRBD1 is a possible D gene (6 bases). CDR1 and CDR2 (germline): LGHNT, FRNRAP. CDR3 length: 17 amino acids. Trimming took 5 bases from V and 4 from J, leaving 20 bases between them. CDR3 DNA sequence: TGTGCTAGTGGTCCCCCGGACAGAGAGGCCTTTAATGAAAAACTGTTTTTT. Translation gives CASGPPDREAFNEKLFF. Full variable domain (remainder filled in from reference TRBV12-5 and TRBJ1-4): DARVTQTPRHKVTEMGQEVTMRCQPILGHNTVFWYRQTMMQGLELLAYFRNRAPLDDSGMPKDRFSAEMPDATLATLKIQPSEPRDSAVYFCASGPPDREAFNEKLFFGSGTQLSVL.

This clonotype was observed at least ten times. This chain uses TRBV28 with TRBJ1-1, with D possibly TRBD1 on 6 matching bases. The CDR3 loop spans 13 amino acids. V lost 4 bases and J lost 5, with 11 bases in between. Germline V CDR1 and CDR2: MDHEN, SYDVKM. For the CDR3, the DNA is TGTGCCAGCAGTTCAGGGAGGGGGACTGAAGCTTTCTTT. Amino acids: CASSSGRGTEAFF.

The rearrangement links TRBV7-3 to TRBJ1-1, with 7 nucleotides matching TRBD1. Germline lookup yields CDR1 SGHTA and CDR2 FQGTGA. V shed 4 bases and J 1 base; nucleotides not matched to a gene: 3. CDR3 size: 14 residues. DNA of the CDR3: TGTGCCAGCAGCTGGGACAGCTCGAACACTGAAGCTTTCTTT. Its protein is CASSWDSSNTEAFF.

CDR3 coding DNA: TGTGCCAGCAGCCAAGAACCAGGGGTTGGGTCTGGGGCCAACGTCCTGACTTTC. Translating gives CASSQEPGVGSGANVLTF. The rearrangement joins TRBV3-1 to TRBJ2-6, with D perhaps matching TRBD1 (6 bases). Germline CDR1 and CDR2: LGHDT and YNNKEL (reference sequence). The CDR3 sequence is 18 residues long. Trimming removed 0 bases from V and 1 base from J, with 13 bases in between.

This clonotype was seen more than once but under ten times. The CDR3 DNA reads TGTGCCAGCAGAATAGCCGGGACGGGGAACTCTGGGGCCAACGTCCTGACTTTC. Amino acids: CASRIAGTGNSGANVLTF. The gene calls are TRBV28 and TRBJ2-6; D tentatively fits TRBD1 or TRBD2 (5 bases each). The CDR3 loop spans 18 amino acids. With 6 bases removed from V and 0 bases from J, the gap between germline ends came to 18 bases. Germline V gives CDR1 MDHEN, CDR2 SYDVKM.

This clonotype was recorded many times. The CDR3: CASSTGLAIDTQYF. The CDR3, as DNA: TGTGCCAGCAGTACCGGACTAGCGATAGATACGCAGTATTTT. The rearrangement joins TRBV6-2 or TRBV6-3 to TRBJ2-3; 9 nucleotides align to TRBD2. The germline gives CDR1 MNHEY, CDR2 SVGEGT. With V trimmed by 5 bases and J by 5 bases, 5 bases remained unmatched. The CDR3 is made up of 14 amino acids.

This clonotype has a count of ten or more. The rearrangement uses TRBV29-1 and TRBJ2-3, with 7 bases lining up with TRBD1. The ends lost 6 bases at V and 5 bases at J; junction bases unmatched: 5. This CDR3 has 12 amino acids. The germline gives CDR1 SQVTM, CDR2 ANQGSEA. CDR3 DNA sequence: TGCAGCGTGGACCGGGACAGAGATACGCAGTATTTT. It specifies CSVDRDRDTQYF.